These T cell receptor beta chains were read from a single sample in a study of blood T cell repertoires in COVID-19. Profiling relied on immunoSEQ multiplex PCR, and the TCRdb table lists in-frame clones only, not all of them. The sample has about 390,000 clones; 80% to 90% are singletons. The specimen was PBMCs or T cells enriched from blood (not recorded which). These receptors all come from a woman in her 50s who had recovered from COVID-19. Both conserved end residues are part of each CDR3. Fields, in order: D gene, J gene, clone size, V gene, CDR3 protein, CDR3 DNA. The D gene is left open where the match is weak. Some rows have no size entry. The others give once, few or many, or a class for an expanded clone.

d_gene: NA; j_gene: TRBJ2-2; abundance: NA; v_gene: TRBV5-6; CDR3aa: CASRPGSGELFF; CDR3nt: TGTGCCAGCAGGCCAGGGTCCGGGGAGCTGTTTTTT
d_gene: NA; j_gene: TRBJ2-1; abundance: NA; v_gene: TRBV5-4; CDR3aa: CASSYPGNEQFF; CDR3nt: TGTGCCAGCAGTTACCCGGGGAATGAGCAGTTCTTC
d_gene: TRBD1; j_gene: TRBJ1-2; abundance: NA; v_gene: TRBV5-8; CDR3aa: CASSLLGTGVDGYTF; CDR3nt: TGTGCCAGCAGCTTGCTTGGGACAGGGGTGGATGGCTACACCTTC
d_gene: TRBD2; j_gene: TRBJ2-2; abundance: once; v_gene: TRBV7-9; CDR3aa: CASSSGLAANTGELFF; CDR3nt: TGTGCCAGCAGTTCGGGACTAGCGGCGAACACCGGGGAGCTGTTTTTT
d_gene: TRBD2; j_gene: TRBJ2-3; abundance: NA; v_gene: TRBV30; CDR3aa: CAWRRGSTDTQYF; CDR3nt: TGTGCCTGGAGGCGGGGGAGCACAGATACGCAGTATTTT
d_gene: NA; j_gene: TRBJ1-5; abundance: NA; v_gene: TRBV7-9; CDR3aa: CASRPEEEGNQPQHF; CDR3nt: TGTGCCAGCAGACCTGAAGAGGAAGGCAATCAGCCCCAGCATTTT
d_gene: NA; j_gene: TRBJ2-1; abundance: NA; v_gene: TRBV10-2; CDR3aa: CASTEGRATYNEQFF; CDR3nt: TGCGCCAGCACCGAAGGGCGGGCAACGTACAATGAGCAGTTCTTC
d_gene: NA; j_gene: TRBJ1-2; abundance: NA; v_gene: TRBV10-3; CDR3aa: CAISDGGGGYGYTF; CDR3nt: TGTGCCATCAGTGACGGCGGGGGGGGCTATGGCTACACCTTC
d_gene: NA; j_gene: TRBJ1-1; abundance: NA; v_gene: TRBV3-1/TRBV3-2; CDR3aa: CASRQGARNTEAFF; CDR3nt: TGTGCCAGCAGACAAGGGGCTCGGAACACTGAAGCTTTCTTT
d_gene: NA; j_gene: TRBJ1-1; abundance: NA; v_gene: TRBV7-2; CDR3aa: CASRGQMNTEAFF; CDR3nt: TGTGCCAGCAGAGGACAGATGAACACTGAAGCTTTCTTT
d_gene: NA; j_gene: TRBJ1-3; abundance: NA; v_gene: TRBV6-5; CDR3aa: CASSYSSGGNTIYF; CDR3nt: TGTGCCAGCAGTTACTCGTCGGGTGGAAACACCATATATTTT
d_gene: NA; j_gene: TRBJ1-5; abundance: NA; v_gene: TRBV6-4; CDR3aa: CASSGGISSNQPQHF; CDR3nt: TGTGCCAGCAGTGGAGGGATTTCTAGCAATCAGCCCCAGCATTTT
d_gene: NA; j_gene: TRBJ1-6; abundance: NA; v_gene: TRBV18; CDR3aa: CASSPQSEGSPLHF; CDR3nt: TGTGCCAGCTCACCCCAATCGGAGGGATCACCCCTCCACTTT
d_gene: TRBD1; j_gene: TRBJ2-7; abundance: NA; v_gene: TRBV6-1; CDR3aa: CASSENSWDRGHEQYF; CDR3nt: TGTGCCAGCAGTGAAAACTCGTGGGACAGGGGCCACGAGCAGTACTTC
d_gene: TRBD2; j_gene: TRBJ2-3; abundance: NA; v_gene: TRBV19; CDR3aa: CASRSAGGLTDTQYF; CDR3nt: TGTGCCAGTAGAAGTGCGGGGGGCTTGACAGATACGCAGTATTTT
d_gene: NA; j_gene: TRBJ2-7; abundance: NA; v_gene: TRBV7-8; CDR3aa: CASSFGQGYEQYF; CDR3nt: TGTGCCAGCAGCTTCGGACAAGGCTACGAGCAGTACTTC
d_gene: NA; j_gene: TRBJ1-2; abundance: NA; v_gene: TRBV7-9; CDR3aa: CASSGGVGGYTF; CDR3nt: TGTGCCAGCAGCGGAGGAGTGGGTGGCTACACCTTC
d_gene: NA; j_gene: TRBJ1-4; abundance: NA; v_gene: TRBV19; CDR3aa: CASSMTQYNEKLFF; CDR3nt: TGTGCCAGTAGTATGACACAATATAATGAAAAACTGTTTTTT
d_gene: TRBD1; j_gene: TRBJ2-3; abundance: NA; v_gene: TRBV30; CDR3aa: CAWTGTATDTQYF; CDR3nt: TGTGCCTGGACGGGGACAGCCACAGATACGCAGTATTTT
d_gene: NA; j_gene: TRBJ2-7; abundance: NA; v_gene: TRBV4-2; CDR3aa: CASSQAVRGAYEQYF; CDR3nt: TGTGCCAGCAGCCAAGCGGTCAGGGGGGCCTACGAGCAGTACTTC
d_gene: TRBD2; j_gene: TRBJ2-2; abundance: NA; v_gene: TRBV11-2; CDR3aa: CASSLAGGGGELFF; CDR3nt: TGTGCCAGCAGCTTGGCGGGGGGTGGCGGGGAGCTGTTTTTT
d_gene: TRBD1; j_gene: TRBJ2-1; abundance: NA; v_gene: TRBV25-1; CDR3aa: CASSDPGGQGDNEQFF; CDR3nt: TGTGCCAGCAGTGACCCAGGGGGACAGGGGGATAATGAGCAGTTCTTC
d_gene: NA; j_gene: TRBJ1-5; abundance: NA; v_gene: TRBV28; CDR3aa: CASSSPVRGGNQPQHF; CDR3nt: TGTGCCAGCAGTTCCCCCGTTAGAGGCGGCAATCAGCCCCAGCATTTT
d_gene: NA; j_gene: TRBJ1-1; abundance: NA; v_gene: TRBV5-1; CDR3aa: CASSYDSPQWAFF; CDR3nt: TGCGCCAGCAGCTATGACAGCCCCCAGTGGGCTTTCTTT
d_gene: NA; j_gene: TRBJ2-3; abundance: NA; v_gene: TRBV11-2; CDR3aa: CASSPGRKYTDTQYF; CDR3nt: TGTGCCAGCAGCCCGGGTCGAAAATACACAGATACGCAGTATTTT
d_gene: TRBD1; j_gene: TRBJ1-1; abundance: NA; v_gene: TRBV7-9; CDR3aa: CASSPYGQGGTEAFF; CDR3nt: TGTGCCAGCAGCCCCTACGGACAGGGGGGCACTGAAGCTTTCTTT
d_gene: NA; j_gene: TRBJ1-5; abundance: NA; v_gene: TRBV11-3; CDR3aa: CARGQGSQPQHF; CDR3nt: TGTGCCAGGGGCCAGGGGAGTCAGCCCCAGCATTTT
d_gene: NA; j_gene: TRBJ1-1; abundance: NA; v_gene: TRBV3-1/TRBV3-2; CDR3aa: CASTPASENTEAFF; CDR3nt: TGTGCCAGCACCCCTGCCAGCGAGAACACTGAAGCTTTCTTT
d_gene: TRBD1; j_gene: TRBJ1-2; abundance: NA; v_gene: TRBV19; CDR3aa: CASSIGTGYGYTF; CDR3nt: TGTGCCAGTAGTATCGGGACAGGATATGGCTACACCTTC
d_gene: TRBD1; j_gene: TRBJ1-4; abundance: NA; v_gene: TRBV30; CDR3aa: CARSIQGNEKLFF; CDR3nt: TGTGCCCGGTCAATACAGGGGAATGAAAAACTGTTTTTT
d_gene: NA; j_gene: TRBJ1-2; abundance: NA; v_gene: TRBV12-3/TRBV12-4; CDR3aa: CASSEGSSGYTF; CDR3nt: TGTGCCAGCAGTGAGGGAAGTTCTGGCTACACCTTC
d_gene: NA; j_gene: TRBJ2-5; abundance: few; v_gene: TRBV5-8; CDR3aa: CASSQLQNSQETQYF; CDR3nt: TGTGCCAGCAGCCAACTTCAGAACAGCCAAGAGACCCAGTACTTC
d_gene: TRBD1; j_gene: TRBJ1-2; abundance: NA; v_gene: TRBV6-5; CDR3aa: CASSYRQGGYGYTF; CDR3nt: TGTGCCAGCAGCTACCGACAGGGTGGCTATGGCTACACCTTC
d_gene: TRBD1; j_gene: TRBJ1-1; abundance: NA; v_gene: TRBV7-9; CDR3aa: CASSRRQGRNTEAFF; CDR3nt: TGTGCCAGCAGCCGAAGACAGGGGAGAAACACTGAAGCTTTCTTT
d_gene: NA; j_gene: TRBJ2-2; abundance: NA; v_gene: TRBV7-3; CDR3aa: CASSLTSGSSGELFF; CDR3nt: TGTGCCAGCAGCTTAACGTCCGGGAGTTCCGGGGAGCTGTTTTTT
d_gene: TRBD2; j_gene: TRBJ2-7; abundance: once; v_gene: TRBV5-5; CDR3aa: CASSLWDWTSGGTEQYF; CDR3nt: TGTGCCAGCAGCTTGTGGGACTGGACTAGCGGTGGGACCGAGCAGTACTTC
d_gene: TRBD2; j_gene: TRBJ2-3; abundance: NA; v_gene: TRBV27; CDR3aa: CASSIGTSGGALYF; CDR3nt: TGTGCCAGCAGTATCGGGACTAGCGGGGGGGCTTTGTATTTT
d_gene: NA; j_gene: TRBJ2-3; abundance: NA; v_gene: TRBV27; CDR3aa: CASSPSTDTQYF; CDR3nt: TGTGCCAGCAGTCCGAGCACAGATACGCAGTATTTT
d_gene: NA; j_gene: TRBJ2-5; abundance: NA; v_gene: TRBV4-2; CDR3aa: CASSQDRRGSQETQYF; CDR3nt: TGTGCCAGCAGCCAAGATAGGAGGGGTTCCCAAGAGACCCAGTACTTC
d_gene: TRBD2; j_gene: TRBJ2-7; abundance: NA; v_gene: TRBV4-2; CDR3aa: CASSHLAGGTYEQYF; CDR3nt: TGTGCCAGCAGCCATCTAGCGGGGGGGACCTACGAGCAGTACTTC
d_gene: TRBD1; j_gene: TRBJ1-2; abundance: NA; v_gene: TRBV5-1; CDR3aa: CASSPGQNDGYTF; CDR3nt: TGCGCCAGCAGCCCGGGACAGAACGATGGCTACACCTTC